This T cell receptor (beta chain) came from a study of cytomegalovirus exposure and HLA in healthy donors. The PCR contained 60 Vbeta and 13 Jbeta primers. Profiled with immunoSEQ multiplex PCR; TCRdb holds only in-frame clones, not every one. The sample has more than 140,000 clones; almost 85% are singletons. J gave up 2 bases and V 3 bases, and 14 bases lay outside the gene matches. The CDR3 length is 18 residues. CDR1 and CDR2 (germline): LNHDA, SQIVND (reference sequence). The sample consisted of PBMCs. This TCR was recovered from a man under 40 in good health and CMV-seropositive. The V call is TRBV19, the J call TRBJ2-7; 9 bases match TRBD1. CDR3 region: CASSIGLGGQGFAYEQYF. In DNA, the CDR3 is TGTGCCAGTAGTATCGGTTTGGGGGGACAGGGCTTCGCCTACGAGCAGTACTTC.